What follows are 9 T cell receptor beta chains derived from one specimen sequenced in a study of Ad26.COV2.S vaccination and SARS-CoV-2 variants. The method was immunoSEQ multiplex PCR; TCRdb's version includes in-frame clones alone and lacks a portion of them. The sample has fewer than 500,000 clones; about 90% are singletons. Described treatment: 15 to 20 received Ad26.COV2.S at low or high dose, single or two shots; 5 received placebo; per-sample allocation not given. Specimen acquisition occurred on day 63 following the initial vaccine or placebo injection. Sequences were derived from peripheral blood, sampled in a trial of Ad26.COV2.S vaccine versus placebo. Receptors originate from a person aged 18-65 years who received the Ad26.COV2.S COVID-19 vaccine or a placebo.

The chain has TRBV3-1 (or the pseudogene TRBV3-2) and TRBJ1-2, with unresolved D. Trimming took 0 bases from V and 8 from J, leaving 16 bases between them. Per germline, CDR1 LGHDT and CDR2 YNNKEL (reference sequence). The CDR3 covers 15 residues. The CDR3 sequence is CASSQDPWGFGGYTF. The DNA for the CDR3 is TGTGCCAGCAGCCAAGACCCCTGGGGATTTGGAGGCTACACCTTC.

This clone was picked up a small number of times. This chain uses TRBV5-5 with TRBJ1-3; no firm D call. Trimming left V 5 bases short and J 0 bases short, with 18 bases between. CDR3 size: 17 residues. Per germline, CDR1 SGHKS and CDR2 YYEKEE (reference sequence). The CDR3 here is CASRPTGLPTSGNTIYF. CDR3 coding DNA: TGTGCCAGCAGACCGACTGGACTGCCTACCTCTGGAAACACCATATATTTT.

The chain links TRBV11-3 to TRBJ2-1; 7 nucleotides agree with TRBD2. Unmatched junction bases numbered 7, after V lost 5 bases and J lost 3 bases. CDR1 SGHNT and CDR2 YENEEA come from the germline V gene. There are 15 residues in the CDR3. The CDR3: CASSPLTGGYNEQFF. CDR3 nucleotide sequence: TGTGCCAGCAGCCCCCTGACGGGGGGCTACAATGAGCAGTTCTTC.

This chain connects TRBV6-2 or TRBV6-3 to TRBJ2-7; 14 nucleotides align to TRBD2. This CDR3 contains 16 residues. With 7 bases clipped from V and 4 bases from J, the junction kept 9 bases outside the gene matches. The V gene's germline CDR1 is MNHEY and CDR2 SVGEGT. CDR3 in DNA: TGTGCCAGCATCCCTGGGACTAGCGGGAGCCGGTACGAGCAGTACTTC. Its protein product is CASIPGTSGSRYEQYF.

The table lists this clone with a count of one. The chain uses TRBV5-4 and TRBJ2-5; possibly TRBD1 for D (5 bases). The CDR3 loop spans 12 amino acids. The V end lost 4 bases, the J end lost 3 bases, and 7 bases lay between the germline ends. Germline V gene data show CDR1 as SGHNT and CDR2 as YYREEE (reference sequence). In DNA form, the CDR3 reads TGTGCCAGCAGCCTCAGGGAAGAGACCCAGTACTTC. It yields the protein CASSLREETQYF.

With respect to this clone: The same CDR3 arises from other DNA sequences in this sample as well. CDR3 nucleotides: TGTGCCAGCTCACCCGACTCCTACGAGCAGTACTTC. Translated: CASSPDSYEQYF. The chain couples TRBV18 to TRBJ2-7; D gene ambiguous. CDR1 KGHSH and CDR2 LQKENI come from the germline V gene. The V and J ends lost 3 bases and 0 bases respectively, with 3 bases between them. The CDR3 consists of 12 residues.

The chain is built from TRBV3-1 (or the pseudogene TRBV3-2) and TRBJ1-3; D call uncertain. The V and J ends lost 0 bases and 4 bases respectively, with 10 bases between them. Per germline, CDR1 LGHDT and CDR2 YNNKEL (reference sequence). The CDR3 totals 15 residues. The CDR3 DNA sequence: TGTGCCAGCAGCCAAGAAAAGCCCTGGGGAAACACCATATATTTT. Translating it yields CASSQEKPWGNTIYF.

The gene calls are TRBV3-1 (or the pseudogene TRBV3-2) and TRBJ2-1; D is uncertain. In germline, CDR1 is LGHDT, CDR2 YNNKEL (reference sequence). This CDR3 contains 14 residues. The V end lost 0 bases, the J end lost 6 bases, and 9 bases lay between the germline ends. The CDR3: CASSQDDAFNEQFF. DNA of the CDR3: TGTGCCAGCAGCCAAGATGATGCTTTCAATGAGCAGTTCTTC.

The genes are TRBV20-1 and TRBJ2-7, with no clear D. Germline assignment: CDR1 DFQATT and CDR2 SNEGSKA (reference sequence). The CDR3 consists of 11 residues. Between the trimmed V and J ends, which lost 0 bases and 2 bases, there was a span of 2 bases. This CDR3 is CSARDPYEQYF. The CDR3 DNA reads as TGCAGTGCTAGAGATCCCTACGAGCAGTACTTC.